Below, one T cell receptor beta chain is given with its context. The entry originates in a study of blood T cell repertoires in COVID-19. About the research overall: Italy, Spain and the United States were the sources of the convalescent and acute COVID-19 samples. PBMCs, B-cell-depleted T cells, or T cells provided the cDNA or gDNA that made up the material.

The ends were cut back, 4 bases at V and 1 base at J, with 10 bases in the middle. Germline CDR1 is LGHDT and CDR2 is YNNKEL (reference sequence). The CDR3 spans 14 residues. Authors' analysis steps: Cell counts per sample came from amplifying reference gene primers. Profiled with immunoSEQ multiplex PCR; TCRdb holds only in-frame clones, not every one. V, J and clone size reflect that table, while D and trimming were determined from the DNA. The sample has around 100,000 clones, roughly nine tenths seen once. The clonotype comes from a woman older than 75 with acute or convalescent COVID-19. This chain connects TRBV3-1 (or the pseudogene TRBV3-2) to TRBJ2-5; a possible D gene is TRBD2 (5 bases). The sequencing input was peripheral blood. DNA for the CDR3: TGTGCCAGCAGCCCCAGCGGCCCCCAAGAGACCCAGTACTTC. Its translation is CASSPSGPQETQYF.